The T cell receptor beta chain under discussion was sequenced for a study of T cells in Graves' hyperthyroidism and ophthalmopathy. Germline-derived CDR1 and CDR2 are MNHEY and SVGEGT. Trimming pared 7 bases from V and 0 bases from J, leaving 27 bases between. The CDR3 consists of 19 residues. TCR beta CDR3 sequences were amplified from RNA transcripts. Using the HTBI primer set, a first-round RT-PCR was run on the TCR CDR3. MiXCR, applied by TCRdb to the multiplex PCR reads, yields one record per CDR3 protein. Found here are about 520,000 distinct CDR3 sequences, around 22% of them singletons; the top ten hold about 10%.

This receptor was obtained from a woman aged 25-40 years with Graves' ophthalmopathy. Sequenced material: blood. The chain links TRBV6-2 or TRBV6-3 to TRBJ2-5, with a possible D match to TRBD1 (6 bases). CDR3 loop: CASTFTVQGATSYQETQYF. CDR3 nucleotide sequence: TGTGCCAGCACCTTTACGGTACAGGGAGCCACATCGTACCAAGAGACCCAGTACTTC.